Listed below are T cell receptor beta chains from one sample, sequenced in a study of T-cell reconstitution after alpha-beta-depleted transplantation in children. MiXCR, run by TCRdb on the PCR reads, gives a single entry per CDR3 protein. This sample carries about 98,000 distinct CDR3 sequences, under 25% of them seen once, and the ten largest clones take 20% to 25%. The source material was PBMCs, sampled before TCRalphabeta/CD19-depleted stem cell transplant. Source of these receptors: a boy under 10 years old with acute lymphoblastic leukemia, due to receive a stem cell transplant. The CDR3 runs from the conserved cysteine through the conserved F or W. D genes are given only for firm matches. Clone size is shown for a subset of rows, as once, few, many or a class of expanded clone.

d_call | clone_size | j_call | cdr3_length | v_call | cdr3_aa | cdr3_nt
NA | many | TRBJ2-5 | 14 | TRBV7-2 | CASSLMVEKETQYF | TGTGCCAGCAGCTTAATGGTAGAAAAAGAGACCCAGTACTTC
NA | NA | TRBJ2-1 | 13 | TRBV5-1 | CASSPSGAVEQFF | TGCGCCAGCAGCCCATCGGGGGCGGTTGAGCAGTTCTTC
TRBD2 | many | TRBJ2-3 | 14 | TRBV6-4 | CASSDGLATDTQYF | TGTGCCAGCAGTGACGGACTAGCCACAGATACGCAGTATTTT
TRBD1 | few | TRBJ1-6 | 18 | TRBV20-1 | CSAREGGRGLFTGSPLHF | TGCAGTGCTAGGGAAGGGGGCAGGGGGCTCTTTACTGGTTCACCCCTCCACTTT
TRBD1 | NA | TRBJ2-5 | 14 | TRBV18 | CASSQRQGRETQYF | TGTGCCAGCTCACAAAGACAGGGGAGGGAGACCCAGTACTTC
NA | many | TRBJ2-3 | 16 | TRBV4-2 | CASSQVTSGGTDTQYF | TGTGCCAGCAGCCAAGTTACCAGCGGAGGGACAGATACGCAGTATTTT
NA | NA | TRBJ2-2 | 16 | TRBV28 | CASSFPGLRSTGELFF | TGTGCCAGCAGTTTTCCGGGTCTACGGAGCACCGGGGAGCTGTTTTTT
NA | NA | TRBJ2-1 | 13 | TRBV5-1 | CASSLDGGGEQFF | TGCGCCAGCAGCTTGGACGGAGGCGGTGAGCAGTTCTTC
NA | NA | TRBJ2-7 | 15 | TRBV5-6 | CASSPIGRSSYEQYF | TGTGCCAGCAGCCCGATTGGGCGGAGCTCCTACGAGCAGTACTTC
TRBD2 | NA | TRBJ2-7 | 15 | TRBV28 | CASSLKGTSFAEQYF | TGTGCCAGCAGTTTAAAAGGGACTAGCTTTGCCGAGCAGTACTTC
NA | few | TRBJ1-1 | 15 | TRBV4-2 | CASSQDGQRNTEAFF | TGTGCCAGCAGCCAAGATGGTCAGAGGAACACTGAAGCTTTCTTT
NA | few | TRBJ1-1 | 13 | TRBV7-6 | CASAEGMNTEAFF | TGTGCCAGCGCCGAGGGGATGAACACTGAAGCTTTCTTT
NA | few | TRBJ2-7 | 13 | TRBV20-1 | CSASADGLYEQYF | TGCAGTGCTAGCGCAGATGGGCTCTACGAGCAGTACTTC
NA | NA | TRBJ1-5 | 18 | TRBV12-3/TRBV12-4 | CASSLKAAGTGGNQPQHF | TGTGCCAGCAGTTTAAAAGCGGCTGGTACAGGTGGCAATCAGCCCCAGCATTTT
TRBD1 | NA | TRBJ1-4 | 15 | TRBV2 | CASSQGTGRNEKLFF | TGTGCCAGCAGCCAGGGGACAGGGAGAAATGAAAAACTGTTTTTT
TRBD2 | many | TRBJ2-7 | 14 | TRBV5-1 | CASSFSGSSAEQYF | TGCGCCAGCAGCTTCAGCGGGAGTTCGGCCGAGCAGTACTTC
NA | many | TRBJ1-6 | 15 | TRBV11-2 | CASSLDPSGGSPLHF | TGTGCCAGCAGCTTAGATCCCAGCGGAGGGTCACCCCTCCACTTT
NA | NA | TRBJ2-3 | 15 | TRBV20-1 | CSASGGAPISDTQYF | TGCAGTGCTAGCGGAGGGGCACCGATCTCAGATACGCAGTATTTT
TRBD1 | NA | TRBJ2-5 | 17 | TRBV7-9 | CASSPPRQGFVEETQYF | TGTGCCAGCAGCCCACCCCGACAGGGGTTCGTGGAAGAGACCCAGTACTTC
TRBD1 | NA | TRBJ2-2 | 16 | TRBV5-1 | CASSLAGTVNTGELFF | TGCGCCAGCAGCTTGGCCGGGACAGTAAACACCGGGGAGCTGTTTTTT
TRBD1 | NA | TRBJ2-7 | 11 | TRBV20-1 | CSADRQGGQYF | TGCAGTGCTGACCGACAGGGCGGGCAGTACTTC
NA | few | TRBJ1-1 | 15 | TRBV28 | CASSFVGRLNTEAFF | TGTGCCAGCAGTTTTGTAGGGCGCCTGAACACTGAAGCTTTCTTT
NA | few | TRBJ1-2 | 14 | TRBV12-3/TRBV12-4 | CASSQTINGYGYTF | TGTGCCAGCAGTCAGACAATCAACGGCTATGGCTACACCTTC
TRBD1 | many | TRBJ1-1 | 17 | TRBV4-1 | CASSQVSMGQTNTEAFF | TGCGCCAGCAGCCAAGTGTCTATGGGACAGACGAACACTGAAGCTTTCTTT
NA | NA | TRBJ2-3 | 15 | TRBV3-1 | CASSRGNPPIDTQYF | TGTGCCAGCAGCCGAGGGAACCCCCCGATAGATACGCAGTATTTT
TRBD2 | few | TRBJ2-7 | 14 | TRBV5-1 | CASSPGTSGYEQYF | TGCGCCAGCAGCCCCGGGACTAGCGGATACGAGCAGTACTTC
NA | NA | TRBJ2-3 | 15 | TRBV5-1 | CASSLEGIVTDTQYF | TGCGCCAGCAGCTTGGAGGGGATCGTTACAGATACGCAGTATTTT
NA | few | TRBJ1-1 | 14 | TRBV28 | CASSPSRAYTEAFF | TGTGCCAGCAGTCCAAGTAGGGCCTACACTGAAGCTTTCTTT
TRBD1 | NA | TRBJ2-7 | 15 | TRBV10-3 | CAISEPYGQGNEQYF | TGTGCCATCAGTGAGCCTTACGGACAGGGTAACGAGCAGTACTTC
TRBD1 | NA | TRBJ1-6 | 15 | TRBV20-1 | CSAATRQGQNSPLHF | TGCAGTGCTGCAACGCGACAGGGACAGAATTCACCCCTCCACTTT
TRBD1 | many | TRBJ2-7 | 13 | TRBV20-1 | CSARGGTGGKQYF | TGCAGTGCTAGAGGGGGGACAGGGGGGAAGCAGTACTTC
TRBD2 | NA | TRBJ2-1 | 15 | TRBV5-1 | CASTQGGASYNEQFF | TGCGCCAGCACCCAGGGAGGGGCCTCCTACAATGAGCAGTTCTTC
NA | NA | TRBJ2-3 | 17 | TRBV7-2 | CASSLKSRRGSTDTQYF | TGTGCCAGCAGCTTAAAATCGCGCAGGGGTAGCACAGATACGCAGTATTTT
TRBD2 | many | TRBJ2-3 | 12 | TRBV29-1 | CSVLAGADTQYF | TGCAGCGTTCTAGCGGGAGCAGATACGCAGTATTTT
NA | few | TRBJ2-7 | 18 | TRBV7-8 | CASSLDSLDILRTYEQYF | TGTGCCAGCAGCTTAGATTCCTTGGACATCCTCCGTACCTACGAGCAGTACTTC
NA | NA | TRBJ2-1 | 15 | TRBV14 | CASSQAGWDNNEQFF | TGTGCCAGCAGCCAAGCTGGGTGGGACAACAATGAGCAGTTCTTC
NA | NA | TRBJ2-7 | 14 | TRBV3-1 | CASSQGKRRYEQYF | TGTGCCAGCAGCCAAGGAAAGAGAAGATACGAGCAGTACTTC
TRBD2 | few | TRBJ2-2 | 16 | TRBV7-2 | CASSLHVAGGTGELFF | TGTGCCAGCAGCTTACACGTAGCGGGAGGCACCGGGGAGCTGTTTTTT
NA | NA | TRBJ1-1 | 13 | TRBV12-3/TRBV12-4 | CASSLPQNTEAFF | TGTGCCAGCAGTTTACCCCAGAACACTGAAGCTTTCTTT
TRBD1 | NA | TRBJ1-5 | 17 | TRBV27 | CASSLVRGGTGPQPQHF | TGTGCCAGCAGTTTAGTACGCGGTGGGACAGGGCCTCAGCCCCAGCATTTT
NA | NA | TRBJ2-1 | 12 | TRBV18 | CASSPPGGEQFF | TGTGCCAGCTCACCACCGGGAGGCGAGCAGTTCTTC
TRBD2 | NA | TRBJ2-5 | 13 | TRBV5-1 | CASSFGLVETQYF | TGCGCCAGCAGCTTTGGACTAGTGGAGACCCAGTACTTC
TRBD2 | many | TRBJ2-5 | 16 | TRBV28 | CASSLPPTSSQETQYF | TGTGCCAGCAGTTTACCCCCGACTAGCTCACAAGAGACCCAGTACTTC
TRBD1 | few | TRBJ1-2 | 13 | TRBV5-1 | CASSFGQGFGYTF | TGCGCCAGCAGCTTCGGACAGGGATTTGGCTACACCTTC
NA | few | TRBJ1-5 | 12 | TRBV12-3/TRBV12-4 | CASSLGPQPQHF | TGTGCCAGCAGTTTAGGGCCTCAGCCCCAGCATTTT